The TCR beta chain under discussion was sequenced for a study of circulating and synovial CD4+ cells in juvenile arthritis. Concerning this clone itself: The antigen is undetermined.

V dropped 5 bases and J dropped 2 bases, with 13 bases sitting between them. The CDR3 consists of 15 residues. Per the germline V gene, CDR1 is MNHEY and CDR2 is SVGAGI. Study results and caveats: Some such blood samples were as oligoclonal as synovium. CPL versus bulk CD4 samples: T cell genome counts differed by at least an order of magnitude. Compared with bulk blood, circulating pathogenic-like lymphocytes shared substantially more CDR3 sequences with synovial T cells.

The table came from immunoSEQ multiplex PCR; TCRdb's copy has only in-frame clones and leaves some out. The sample lists 30,000 to 40,000 clones, about 95% seen once, with 0.16% in the top ten. The J gene is TRBJ2-1, the V gene TRBV6-5; the D gene is possibly TRBD1 (6 bases). Sequencing input: CD4+ T cells from blood. This TCR derives from a human donor with juvenile idiopathic arthritis. The CDR3 sequence is CASSPAGAPYNEQFF. CDR3 nucleotide sequence: TGTGCCAGCAGTCCAGCAGGGGCCCCCTACAATGAGCAGTTCTTC.